The TCR beta chain under discussion was sequenced for a study of beta chain features in type 1 diabetes. Broader study findings: Moderately but significantly shorter TCRB CDR3s were found in Type 1 diabetes patients in all four CD4+ subsets.

The germline CDR1 and CDR2 sequences are SGHAT and FQNNGV. V dropped 1 base and J dropped 6; count of bases not matched to a gene: 15. The CDR3 consists of 18 residues. Investigators reverse transcribed all isolated RNA, so they sequenced expressed TCRB transcripts. The table came from immunoSEQ multiplex PCR; TCRdb's copy has only in-frame clones and leaves some out. The repertoire holds approximately 30,000 clones, with 65% as singletons. This clone was found a few times. The antigen is undetermined. The TCR comes from a woman aged 25 to 45 with type 1 diabetes. V is TRBV11-2 and J is TRBJ2-3, with 8 bases aligning to TRBD2. The sequenced material came from Tregs from blood. CDR3: CASSLGIWGAGDSDTQYF. CDR3 DNA sequence: TGTGCCAGCAGCTTAGGGATATGGGGAGCGGGAGATTCGGATACGCAGTATTTT.